These 11 T cell receptor beta chains were sequenced from one sample in a study of cytomegalovirus exposure and HLA in healthy donors. 13 Jbeta primers and 60 Vbeta primers were used for the PCR. Clones were sequenced by immunoSEQ multiplex PCR, and TCRdb holds only the in-frame ones, with some missing. Among about 110,000 clones listed, under 70% were seen once. The specimen was PBMCs. These receptor sequences come from a man between 25 and 39 years old in good health and CMV-seropositive.

The chain joins TRBV5-4 to TRBJ2-5, with 13 positions matching TRBD2. This CDR3 contains 17 residues. V gave up 4 bases and J gave up 5 bases; unmatched junction bases: 11. Germline CDR1 SGHNT, CDR2 YYREEE (reference sequence). CDR3 sequence reads: CASSPRTSGRRKETQYF. The DNA of the CDR3 is TGTGCCAGCAGCCCTAGGACTAGCGGGAGACGTAAGGAGACCCAGTACTTC. Combining the CDR3 with reference TRBV5-4 and TRBJ2-5 gives the whole variable domain ETGVTQSPTHLIKTRGQQVTLRCSSQSGHNTVSWYQQALGQGPQFIFQYYREEENGRGNFPPRFSGLQFPNYSSELNVNALELDDSALYLCASSPRTSGRRKETQYFGPGTRLLVL.

This chain uses TRBV6-5 with TRBJ2-7, with TRBD1 matching over 7 bases. CDR1 is MNHEY and CDR2 is SVGAGI in the germline V gene. The CDR3 sequence is 14 residues long. Germline trimming cut 5 bases from V and 4 bases from J; bases unmatched to any gene: 8. The CDR3 DNA sequence: TGTGCCAGCAGTAAACAGGGGTGGGGTTACGAGCAGTACTTC. It is translated as CASSKQGWGYEQYF.

V usage is TRBV18 and J usage is TRBJ2-7, with D possibly TRBD1 on 6 matching bases. Trimming stripped 2 bases from V and 0 bases from J, with 14 bases between. This CDR3 has 16 residues. CDR1 is KGHSH, CDR2 LQKENI, per germline. In DNA, the CDR3 is TGTGCCAGCTCACCATTTGGTAGGGGGATCTCCTACGAGCAGTACTTC. This sequence encodes CASSPFGRGISYEQYF.

This clone was detected only a few times. This sequence joins TRBV7-2 and TRBJ2-5; D perhaps matches TRBD2 (6 bases). The CDR3 runs 12 residues. The V end lost 3 bases, the J end lost 7 bases, and 9 bases lay between the germline ends. Germline V gene data show CDR1 as SGHTA and CDR2 as FQGNSA. CDR3 in amino acids: CASSFPGGTQYF. CDR3 coding DNA: TGTGCCAGCAGCTTCCCCGGGGGGACCCAGTACTTC.

The genes are TRBV7-9 and TRBJ2-1; 12 nucleotides match TRBD2. The germline CDR1 and CDR2 sequences are SEHNR and FQNEAQ (reference sequence). V dropped 5 bases and J dropped 6; count of bases not matched to a gene: 8. The CDR3 loop spans 16 amino acids. Written as DNA, the CDR3 is TGTGCCAGCAGCCACAAGGGACTAGCGGGCTTCAATGAGCAGTTCTTC. The encoded protein is CASSHKGLAGFNEQFF.

The CDR3 bases are TGTGCCAGCAGCGTTATAGCGGGGGGGAACACCGGGGAGCTGTTTTTT. It translates to CASSVIAGGNTGELFF. The rearrangement joins TRBV9 to TRBJ2-2, with 10 bases lining up with TRBD2. This CDR3 spans 16 amino acids. Germline values: CDR1 SGDLS, CDR2 YYNGEE. Germline trimming cut 2 bases from V and 1 base from J; bases unmatched to any gene: 2.

The chain recombines TRBV7-6 with TRBJ2-5; 7 bases are shared with TRBD1. The CDR3 consists of 15 residues. The germline gives CDR1 SGHVS, CDR2 FNYEAQ. V dropped 4 bases and J dropped 5; count of bases not matched to a gene: 10. The CDR3 region has the DNA TGTGCCAGCAGCTCCTTCGGACAGGCCGGGGAGACCCAGTACTTC. The encoded protein is CASSSFGQAGETQYF.

Notes on this clone: A junction end diverges from the germline sequence, so it may reflect a read error. The identical CDR3 is also encoded by other nucleotide sequences in the sample. The V and J genes are TRBV5-1 and TRBJ1-6; TRBD1 matches at 8 bases. The CDR3 is 15 residues long. Germline lookup yields CDR1 SGHRS and CDR2 YFSETQ. For the CDR3, the DNA is TGCGCTAGCAGCGCGAGGACAGGGACGGATTCACCCCTCCACTTT. Translated: CASSARTGTDSPLHF. Full variable domain (remainder filled in from reference TRBV5-1 and TRBJ1-6): KAGVTQTPRYLIKTRGQQVTLSCSPISGHRSVSWYQQTPGQGLQFLFEYFSETQRNKGNFPGRFSGRQFSNSRSEMNVSTLELGDSALYLCASSARTGTDSPLHFGNGTRLTVT.

The chain links TRBV28 to TRBJ2-3; TRBD2 matches 9 bases. CDR3 length equals 15 residues. CDR1 and CDR2 from the germline V gene are MDHEN and SYDVKM. V shed 6 bases and J 10 bases; nucleotides not matched to a gene: 14. CDR3 DNA: TGTGCCAGCAGGGGGGCGGGAGGGCAACTTATCGCGCAGTATTTT. Encoded protein: CASRGAGGQLIAQYF. Variable domain in full (rest from reference TRBV28 and TRBJ2-3): DVKVTQSSRYLVKRTGEKVFLECVQDMDHENMFWYRQDPGLGLRLIYFSYDVKMKEKGDIPEGYSVSREKKERFSLILESASTNQTSMYLCASRGAGGQLIAQYFGPGTRLTVL.

The chain employs TRBV10-3 and TRBJ1-1, with 7 bases that match TRBD1. This CDR3 has 14 amino acids. Per the germline V gene, CDR1 is ENHRY and CDR2 is SYGVKD. V gave up 5 bases and J gave up 2 bases; unmatched junction bases: 5. CDR3 protein: CAISSGQANTEAFF. CDR3 sequence (DNA): TGTGCCATCAGTTCTGGACAGGCAAACACTGAAGCTTTCTTT.

The J gene is TRBJ1-3, the V gene TRBV27; 8 positions match TRBD1. V trimming: 3 bases; J trimming: 4 bases; junction bases outside the gene matches: 5. Germline CDR1 is MNHEY and CDR2 is SMNVEV (reference sequence). The CDR3 totals 15 residues. CDR3 sequence reads: CASSFRQGLGNTIYF. The CDR3 DNA sequence: TGTGCCAGCAGTTTCAGACAGGGGCTCGGAAACACCATATATTTT.